This T cell receptor beta chain was profiled in a study of T cell responses to AZD1222 COVID-19 vaccine. It was second doses at about 4 or about 12 weeks that were pooled. Generated by immunoSEQ multiplex PCR, the TCRdb table keeps only in-frame clones and is missing some. The table lists roughly 110,000 clones, 70% to 90% of them singletons. There are 17 residues in the CDR3. Germline CDR1 is MDHEN and CDR2 is SYDVKM. The J segment lost 0 bases and the V segment lost 7 bases, leaving 11 bases of the junction unmatched. The receptor's source is an adult who received the AZD1222 COVID-19 vaccine. The rearrangement uses TRBV28 and TRBJ2-7; 11 positions match TRBD1. Sequencing used peripheral blood, obtained 28 days after the second AZD1222 dose. DNA of the CDR3: TGTGCCAGCACCCCCACCCCCGGACAGGGGGCCTCCTACGAGCAGTACTTC. This translates into CASTPTPGQGASYEQYF.